Listed below are T cell receptor beta chains from one sample, sequenced in a study of T cell responses to AZD1222 COVID-19 vaccine. Sequenced by immunoSEQ multiplex PCR; TCRdb stores in-frame clones only, minus some. The repertoire holds 120,000 or so clones, with roughly 90% as singletons. The material sequenced was peripheral blood, taken on day 0 of AZD1222 vaccination. These receptors were collected from an adult in good health. The CDR3 runs from the conserved cysteine through the conserved F or W. The order of the fields is V gene, J gene, CDR3 protein.

TRBV6-5	TRBJ2-1	CASSYYSGSNEQFF
TRBV28	TRBJ2-7	CASSLYVQEGRLSYEQYF
TRBV19	TRBJ1-2	CASSIAGQPSGYTF
TRBV6-6	TRBJ2-7	CASKRSEQVSYEQYF
TRBV6-5	TRBJ2-7	CASSTGGGYEQYF
TRBV5-6	TRBJ2-3	CASSLGQGGPDTQYF
TRBV4-1	TRBJ1-2	CASSHPDTLYTF
TRBV5-1	TRBJ1-2	CASRPGLYGYTF
TRBV20-1	TRBJ1-2	CSATGVGGYTF
TRBV30	TRBJ1-1	CAWSLNRGPRNTEAFF
TRBV18	TRBJ2-7	CASSVSGTSRHEQYF
TRBV3-1/TRBV3-2	TRBJ2-5	CASSPTRHPGAWETQYF
TRBV6-1	TRBJ2-7	CASSERNSRHF
TRBV5-4	TRBJ1-2	CASSLDRDAYGYTF
TRBV6-1	TRBJ2-1	CASSEELAGGAYNEQFF
TRBV6-5	TRBJ1-2	CASSYSWTIESGYTF
TRBV12-5	TRBJ2-5	CASAGGYQETQYF
TRBV12-3/TRBV12-4	TRBJ1-1	CASSFPGVRAFF
TRBV9	TRBJ2-3	CASSVGAGNALFRTDTQYF
TRBV7-9	TRBJ1-6	CASTHALGNSPLHF
TRBV7-9	TRBJ1-2	CASSPTGAGYGYTF
TRBV3-1/TRBV3-2	TRBJ2-3	CASSPPGLASDTQYF
TRBV5-8	TRBJ2-7	CASSLDRGMDEQYF
TRBV12-3/TRBV12-4	TRBJ2-7	CASSLAGAYEQYF
TRBV19	TRBJ1-2	CASSMGYGYTF
TRBV27	TRBJ1-6	CASSLGTGNSPLHF
TRBV6-5	TRBJ2-7	CASSYGRLAGYEQYF
TRBV30	TRBJ2-3	CAWDPSGSTDTQYF
TRBV18	TRBJ2-3	CASSPGQGNTDTQYF
TRBV5-6	TRBJ1-2	CASSLGWTSGYGYTF
TRBV19	TRBJ1-5	CASSADISNQPQHF